A selection of T cell receptor beta chains follows, all from one sample in a study of blood T cell repertoires in COVID-19. Sequencing used immunoSEQ multiplex PCR; TCRdb keeps in-frame clones, though not all of them. The sample has around 25,000 clones, 89% seen once. The sample taken for sequencing was peripheral blood. Every receptor here comes from a man between 65 and 80 years old with acute or convalescent COVID-19. CDR3s include the opening cysteine and the closing phenylalanine or tryptophan. The D gene is left open where the match is weak. Rows may omit the clone size; those that give it use once, few, many or a size class.

D | J | V | size | CDR3 | DNA
TRBD1 | TRBJ1-2 | TRBV5-1 | . | CASSPQGGYGYTF | TGCGCCAGCAGCCCCCAGGGGGGCTATGGCTACACCTTC
TRBD1 | TRBJ1-4 | TRBV10-3 | . | CAISESGGTNEKLFF | TGCGCCATCAGTGAGTCAGGGGGTACTAATGAAAAACTGTTTTTT
TRBD2 | TRBJ2-3 | TRBV2 | . | CASSEGLAGTDTQYF | TGTGCCAGCAGTGAGGGACTAGCGGGCACAGATACGCAGTATTTT
TRBD1 | TRBJ1-2 | TRBV28 | . | CASSSGQANYGYTF | TGTGCCAGTAGTTCGGGACAGGCTAACTATGGCTACACCTTC
. | TRBJ2-5 | TRBV10-1 | . | CASSEFSGLQETQYF | TGCGCCAGCAGTGAGTTTAGCGGCCTCCAAGAGACCCAGTACTTC
. | TRBJ1-1 | TRBV28 | . | CASSPHQGRGTEAFF | TGTGCCAGCAGTCCGCACCAGGGGAGGGGCACTGAAGCTTTCTTT
. | TRBJ1-2 | TRBV18 | . | CASSPDRVANYGYTF | TGTGCCAGCTCGCCCGACCGGGTGGCGAACTATGGCTACACCTTC
. | TRBJ2-7 | TRBV18 | . | CASSPGSQPTGEQYF | TGTGCCAGCTCACCAGGGTCGCAGCCAACGGGTGAGCAGTACTTC
TRBD2 | TRBJ2-7 | TRBV3-1/TRBV3-2 | . | CASSPLRTSDSYEQYF | TGTGCCAGCAGCCCCCTTCGGACTAGCGACTCCTACGAGCAGTACTTC
TRBD1 | TRBJ2-1 | TRBV19 | . | CASSMDRSSYNEQFF | TGTGCCAGTAGTATGGACAGGAGCTCCTACAATGAGCAGTTCTTC
. | TRBJ2-1 | TRBV2 | . | CASSPEFTGIEQFF | TGTGCCAGCAGCCCTGAGTTCACAGGGATTGAGCAGTTCTTC
. | TRBJ2-7 | TRBV7-2 | . | CASSLGDTTTYEQYF | TGTGCCAGCAGCTTAGGGGACACCACGACCTACGAGCAGTACTTC
. | TRBJ1-1 | TRBV3-1/TRBV3-2 | . | CASSPAGPNTEAFF | TGTGCCAGCAGCCCGGCGGGCCCGAACACTGAAGCTTTCTTT
TRBD1 | TRBJ1-1 | TRBV19 | . | CASSIATGDTEAFF | TGTGCCAGTAGTATCGCGACAGGGGACACTGAAGCTTTCTTT
TRBD1 | TRBJ1-1 | TRBV6-5 | . | CASSHDRADTEAFF | TGTGCCAGCAGCCACGACAGGGCGGACACTGAAGCTTTCTTT
. | TRBJ2-5 | TRBV24-1 | . | CATGRDQETQYF | TGTGCCACCGGGCGGGACCAAGAGACCCAGTACTTC
. | TRBJ2-2 | TRBV10-3 | . | CATGTPREAGELFF | TGTGCCACCGGGACTCCAAGGGAAGCCGGGGAGCTGTTTTTT
TRBD2 | TRBJ2-3 | TRBV5-1 | . | CASSLEVAGSTDTQYF | TGCGCCAGCAGCTTGGAGGTAGCGGGGAGCACAGATACGCAGTATTTT
. | TRBJ2-5 | TRBV5-4 | . | CASSLGAGSPGIWNF | TGTGCCAGCAGCTTGGGAGCCGGGTCTCCAGGGATATGGAACTTC
TRBD1 | TRBJ1-5 | TRBV19 | . | CASSPLGQGALGQPQHF | TGTGCCAGTAGTCCCCTTGGACAGGGGGCGCTCGGTCAGCCCCAGCATTTT
. | TRBJ2-2 | TRBV5-6 | . | CASSLRVRSTGELFF | TGTGCCAGCAGCCTCAGGGTTCGGAGCACCGGGGAGCTGTTTTTT
. | TRBJ1-2 | TRBV5-1 | once | CASRTSAGNYGYTF | TGCGCCAGCAGGACAAGCGCGGGGAACTATGGCTACACCTTC
TRBD1 | TRBJ1-1 | TRBV15 | once | CATSPWGQGSTEAFF | TGTGCCACCAGCCCCTGGGGACAGGGGAGCACTGAAGCTTTCTTT
. | TRBJ2-1 | TRBV19 | . | CASSINPEGDEQFF | TGTGCCAGTAGTATCAACCCCGAGGGGGATGAGCAGTTCTTC
. | TRBJ2-1 | TRBV18 | . | CASSPPGLGVGDEQFF | TGTGCCAGCTCACCACCGGGGCTAGGAGTAGGGGATGAGCAGTTCTTC
TRBD1 | TRBJ2-7 | TRBV5-1 | . | CASSLEPGQGGEQYF | TGCGCCAGCAGCTTGGAACCGGGACAGGGGGGCGAGCAGTACTTC
TRBD2 | TRBJ2-7 | TRBV6-5 | . | CASRAGVPTYEQYF | TGTGCCAGCAGGGCGGGAGTACCGACCTACGAGCAGTACTTC
. | TRBJ1-6 | TRBV12-5 | . | CASGDCLHF | TGTGCTAGTGGGGACTGTCTCCACTTT
. | TRBJ2-7 | TRBV27 | . | CASSLSLVTRDEQYF | TGTGCCAGCAGTTTATCACTAGTAACGAGGGACGAGCAGTACTTC
. | TRBJ2-1 | TRBV29-1 | . | CSAGLGAWNEQFF | TGCAGCGCGGGACTGGGGGCTTGGAATGAGCAGTTCTTC
. | TRBJ2-1 | TRBV19 | . | CASSWAGGNEQFF | TGTGCCAGTAGTTGGGCAGGGGGGAATGAGCAGTTCTTC
TRBD2 | TRBJ2-3 | TRBV5-1 | . | CASSLRTSGTDTQYF | TGCGCCAGCAGCTTGAGGACTAGCGGCACAGATACGCAGTATTTT
TRBD2 | TRBJ2-3 | TRBV19 | . | CASSIDGGKSTDTQYF | TGTGCCAGTAGTATAGACGGGGGGAAAAGCACAGATACGCAGTATTTT
. | TRBJ2-2 | TRBV18 | . | CASSPLLAINTGELFF | TGTGCCAGCTCACCACTGCTAGCGATCAACACCGGGGAGCTGTTTTTT
. | TRBJ2-1 | TRBV18 | few | CASSPRSGEQFF | TGTGCCAGCTCACCCCGTTCGGGGGAGCAGTTCTTC
TRBD1 | TRBJ2-7 | TRBV19 | few | CASSIQDRIGYEQYF | TGTGCCAGTAGTATACAGGACAGGATCGGCTACGAGCAGTACTTC
. | TRBJ1-3 | TRBV25-1 | . | CASSEERSGNTIYF | TGTGCCAGCAGTGAGGAGAGATCTGGAAACACCATATATTTT
TRBD1 | TRBJ2-2 | TRBV27 | once | CASSPRTGTGNTGELFF | TGTGCCAGCAGTCCGAGGACCGGGACAGGGAACACCGGGGAGCTGTTTTTT
. | TRBJ2-1 | TRBV3-1/TRBV3-2 | . | CASSQAGAGGNEQFF | TGTGCCAGCAGCCAAGCGGGGGCAGGGGGCAATGAGCAGTTCTTC
TRBD1 | TRBJ1-2 | TRBV19 | . | CASSIVWDRGRDGYTF | TGTGCCAGTAGTATAGTCTGGGACAGGGGAAGGGATGGCTACACCTTC
. | TRBJ2-7 | TRBV10-3 | . | CATNSGLSAYEQYF | TGTGCCACCAATTCGGGACTCTCAGCCTACGAGCAGTACTTC
TRBD1 | TRBJ1-1 | TRBV5-1 | . | CASSLNRGLGAFF | TGCGCCAGCAGCTTGAACAGGGGGCTAGGGGCTTTCTTT
TRBD1 | TRBJ1-2 | TRBV6-2/TRBV6-3 | . | CAGSSTGGALYGYTF | TGTGCCGGCAGTTCGACAGGGGGCGCCTTGTATGGCTACACCTTC
TRBD1 | TRBJ2-7 | TRBV28 | . | CASSGTGESYEQYF | TGTGCCAGCAGTGGGACAGGGGAGTCCTACGAGCAGTACTTC
. | TRBJ2-1 | TRBV29-1 | . | CSVRGYNEQFF | TGCAGCGTACGAGGGTACAATGAGCAGTTCTTC
TRBD1 | TRBJ1-5 | TRBV2 | . | CASSGQGLNQPQHF | TGTGCCAGCAGCGGACAGGGGTTGAATCAGCCCCAGCATTTT